The 12 T cell receptor beta chains reported below all come from one sample, sequenced in a study of cytomegalovirus exposure and HLA in healthy donors. With 60 Vbeta and 13 Jbeta primers, the PCR was carried out. Profiling relied on immunoSEQ multiplex PCR, and the TCRdb table lists in-frame clones only, not all of them. This table holds over 150,000 clones, 60% to 85% found once. Sequencing was done on a sample of PBMCs. The source is a male donor in good health and CMV-seropositive.

The V and J genes are TRBV7-9 and TRBJ2-5; 10 bases fit TRBD1. V lost 5 bases and J lost 5; bases outside the gene matches: 5. Germline V gives CDR1 SEHNR, CDR2 FQNEAQ (reference sequence). The CDR3 contains 14 residues. The CDR3 reads CASSPPGQGETQYF. CDR3 bases: TGTGCCAGCAGCCCTCCGGGACAGGGGGAGACCCAGTACTTC.

The chain links TRBV10-3 to TRBJ1-1; 8 bases line up with TRBD1. CDR1 is ENHRY and CDR2 is SYGVKD in the germline V gene. The CDR3 contains 13 residues. V lost 10 bases to trimming and J lost 6 bases; unmatched junction nucleotides: 10. The CDR3 bases are TGTGCCACCGCGGTCTCAGGGGGCGCTGAAGCTTTCTTT. Translating gives CATAVSGGAEAFF.

The rearrangement joins TRBV7-9 to TRBJ1-1, with 8 bases aligning to TRBD1. Germline CDR1 SEHNR, CDR2 FQNEAQ (reference sequence). The CDR3 has 15 residues. J gave up 4 bases and V 3 bases, and 7 bases lay outside the gene matches. The CDR3 reads CASSLGLRGPTEAFF. The CDR3, as DNA: TGTGCCAGCAGCTTGGGACTCAGGGGGCCCACTGAAGCTTTCTTT.

The CDR3 bases are TGTGCCAGCACCCGCCGGGGGAATGAGCAGTTCTTC. This codes for CASTRRGNEQFF. This chain links TRBV7-2 with TRBJ2-1, with D possibly being TRBD2 (6 bases). Looked up from germline, CDR1 is SGHTA and CDR2 is FQGNSA. The CDR3 spans 12 residues. Trimming cost V 7 bases and J 7 bases, with 11 bases left between them.

This sequence joins TRBV10-2 and TRBJ1-1, with unresolved D. V dropped 6 bases and J dropped 2 bases, with 22 bases sitting between them. Germline loops: CDR1 WSHSY, CDR2 SAAADI. There are 17 residues in the CDR3. CDR3 bases: TGCGCCAGCAGCAGCGATTGGGTCTTTAGTTTAAACACTGAAGCTTTCTTT. Translating it yields CASSSDWVFSLNTEAFF.

The gene calls are TRBV7-8 and TRBJ1-2, with a possible D match to TRBD1 (5 bases). Trimming cost V 3 bases and J 5 bases, with 10 bases left between them. The CDR3 spans 13 residues. The germline V gene encodes CDR1 SGHVS and CDR2 FQNEAQ. CDR3 nucleotide sequence: TGTGCCAGCAGCTTCGGGGGGGGTTATGGCTACACCTTC. Its translation is CASSFGGGYGYTF. Drawing the rest from reference TRBV7-8 and TRBJ1-2, the complete variable domain is GAGVSQSPRYKVAKRGQDVALRCDPISGHVSLFWYQQALGQGPEFLTYFQNEAQLDKSGLPSDRFFAERPEGSVSTLKIQRTQQEDSAVYLCASSFGGGYGYTFGSGTRLTVV.

The chain has TRBV11-3 and TRBJ2-3; D gene ambiguous. This CDR3 has 15 amino acids. V was trimmed by 1 base and J by 2 bases, leaving 10 bases between them. The germline CDR1 and CDR2 sequences are SGHNT and YENEEA. CDR3 DNA sequence: TGTGCCAGCAGCTTAGGTGGCAGGTTCACAGATACGCAGTATTTT. Its protein is CASSLGGRFTDTQYF.

The J gene is TRBJ1-4, the V gene TRBV6-1, with a weak D call TRBD1 (5 bases). V shed 3 bases and J shed 6 bases, with 8 bases lying between them. Germline-derived CDR1 and CDR2 are MNHNS and SASEGT. CDR3 size: 13 residues. The CDR3 sequence is CASSDRVDEKLFF. The CDR3 DNA follows: TGTGCCAGCAGTGACAGGGTGGATGAAAAACTGTTTTTT.

As to this clone: The sample has other DNA sequences that encode this CDR3 too. V gene TRBV25-1 combines with J gene TRBJ1-2; a possible D gene is TRBD1 (5 bases). With 6 bases removed from V and 8 bases from J, the gap between germline ends came to 16 bases. This CDR3 region has 13 residues. Germline V CDR1 and CDR2: MGHDK, SYGVNS. The chain's CDR3 is CASRQSQGVGYTF. DNA for the CDR3: TGTGCCAGCAGACAAAGTCAGGGTGTCGGCTACACCTTC.

This chain connects TRBV7-9 to TRBJ1-1; D may be TRBD1 (5 bases). The CDR3 totals 15 residues. V was trimmed by 5 bases and J by 0 bases, leaving 13 bases between them. Germline assignment: CDR1 SEHNR and CDR2 FQNEAQ (reference sequence). CDR3 sequence reads: CASSETGGVNTEAFF. In DNA form, the CDR3 reads TGTGCCAGCAGCGAAACGGGAGGGGTGAACACTGAAGCTTTCTTT.

The chain employs TRBV30 and TRBJ2-5, with TRBD2 as a possible D gene (5 bases). CDR1 is GTSNPN, CDR2 SVGIG, per germline (reference sequence). Trimming left V 3 bases short and J 4 bases short, with 15 bases between. This CDR3 spans 14 amino acids. In nucleotides, the CDR3 is TGTGCCTGGAGGAGAGCCGCTGGGAGAGAGACCCAGTACTTC. Translated, it gives CAWRRAAGRETQYF. Using reference TRBV30 and TRBJ2-5 for the parts outside the CDR3, the full variable domain is SQTIHQWPATLVQPVGSPLSLECTVEGTSNPNLYWYRQAAGRGLQLLFYSVGIGQISSEVPQNLSASRPQDRQFILSSKKLLLSDSGFYLCAWRRAAGRETQYFGPGTRLLVL.

This chain uses TRBV7-9 with TRBJ2-1; 15 positions agree with TRBD2. Germline V gives CDR1 SEHNR, CDR2 FQNEAQ (reference sequence). The CDR3 length is 18 residues. The J segment lost 6 bases and the V segment lost 4 bases, leaving 10 bases of the junction unmatched. CDR3 residues: CASSSGLAGGPTANEQFF. The CDR3 coding sequence is TGTGCCAGCAGCTCCGGACTAGCGGGGGGGCCGACCGCCAATGAGCAGTTCTTC.